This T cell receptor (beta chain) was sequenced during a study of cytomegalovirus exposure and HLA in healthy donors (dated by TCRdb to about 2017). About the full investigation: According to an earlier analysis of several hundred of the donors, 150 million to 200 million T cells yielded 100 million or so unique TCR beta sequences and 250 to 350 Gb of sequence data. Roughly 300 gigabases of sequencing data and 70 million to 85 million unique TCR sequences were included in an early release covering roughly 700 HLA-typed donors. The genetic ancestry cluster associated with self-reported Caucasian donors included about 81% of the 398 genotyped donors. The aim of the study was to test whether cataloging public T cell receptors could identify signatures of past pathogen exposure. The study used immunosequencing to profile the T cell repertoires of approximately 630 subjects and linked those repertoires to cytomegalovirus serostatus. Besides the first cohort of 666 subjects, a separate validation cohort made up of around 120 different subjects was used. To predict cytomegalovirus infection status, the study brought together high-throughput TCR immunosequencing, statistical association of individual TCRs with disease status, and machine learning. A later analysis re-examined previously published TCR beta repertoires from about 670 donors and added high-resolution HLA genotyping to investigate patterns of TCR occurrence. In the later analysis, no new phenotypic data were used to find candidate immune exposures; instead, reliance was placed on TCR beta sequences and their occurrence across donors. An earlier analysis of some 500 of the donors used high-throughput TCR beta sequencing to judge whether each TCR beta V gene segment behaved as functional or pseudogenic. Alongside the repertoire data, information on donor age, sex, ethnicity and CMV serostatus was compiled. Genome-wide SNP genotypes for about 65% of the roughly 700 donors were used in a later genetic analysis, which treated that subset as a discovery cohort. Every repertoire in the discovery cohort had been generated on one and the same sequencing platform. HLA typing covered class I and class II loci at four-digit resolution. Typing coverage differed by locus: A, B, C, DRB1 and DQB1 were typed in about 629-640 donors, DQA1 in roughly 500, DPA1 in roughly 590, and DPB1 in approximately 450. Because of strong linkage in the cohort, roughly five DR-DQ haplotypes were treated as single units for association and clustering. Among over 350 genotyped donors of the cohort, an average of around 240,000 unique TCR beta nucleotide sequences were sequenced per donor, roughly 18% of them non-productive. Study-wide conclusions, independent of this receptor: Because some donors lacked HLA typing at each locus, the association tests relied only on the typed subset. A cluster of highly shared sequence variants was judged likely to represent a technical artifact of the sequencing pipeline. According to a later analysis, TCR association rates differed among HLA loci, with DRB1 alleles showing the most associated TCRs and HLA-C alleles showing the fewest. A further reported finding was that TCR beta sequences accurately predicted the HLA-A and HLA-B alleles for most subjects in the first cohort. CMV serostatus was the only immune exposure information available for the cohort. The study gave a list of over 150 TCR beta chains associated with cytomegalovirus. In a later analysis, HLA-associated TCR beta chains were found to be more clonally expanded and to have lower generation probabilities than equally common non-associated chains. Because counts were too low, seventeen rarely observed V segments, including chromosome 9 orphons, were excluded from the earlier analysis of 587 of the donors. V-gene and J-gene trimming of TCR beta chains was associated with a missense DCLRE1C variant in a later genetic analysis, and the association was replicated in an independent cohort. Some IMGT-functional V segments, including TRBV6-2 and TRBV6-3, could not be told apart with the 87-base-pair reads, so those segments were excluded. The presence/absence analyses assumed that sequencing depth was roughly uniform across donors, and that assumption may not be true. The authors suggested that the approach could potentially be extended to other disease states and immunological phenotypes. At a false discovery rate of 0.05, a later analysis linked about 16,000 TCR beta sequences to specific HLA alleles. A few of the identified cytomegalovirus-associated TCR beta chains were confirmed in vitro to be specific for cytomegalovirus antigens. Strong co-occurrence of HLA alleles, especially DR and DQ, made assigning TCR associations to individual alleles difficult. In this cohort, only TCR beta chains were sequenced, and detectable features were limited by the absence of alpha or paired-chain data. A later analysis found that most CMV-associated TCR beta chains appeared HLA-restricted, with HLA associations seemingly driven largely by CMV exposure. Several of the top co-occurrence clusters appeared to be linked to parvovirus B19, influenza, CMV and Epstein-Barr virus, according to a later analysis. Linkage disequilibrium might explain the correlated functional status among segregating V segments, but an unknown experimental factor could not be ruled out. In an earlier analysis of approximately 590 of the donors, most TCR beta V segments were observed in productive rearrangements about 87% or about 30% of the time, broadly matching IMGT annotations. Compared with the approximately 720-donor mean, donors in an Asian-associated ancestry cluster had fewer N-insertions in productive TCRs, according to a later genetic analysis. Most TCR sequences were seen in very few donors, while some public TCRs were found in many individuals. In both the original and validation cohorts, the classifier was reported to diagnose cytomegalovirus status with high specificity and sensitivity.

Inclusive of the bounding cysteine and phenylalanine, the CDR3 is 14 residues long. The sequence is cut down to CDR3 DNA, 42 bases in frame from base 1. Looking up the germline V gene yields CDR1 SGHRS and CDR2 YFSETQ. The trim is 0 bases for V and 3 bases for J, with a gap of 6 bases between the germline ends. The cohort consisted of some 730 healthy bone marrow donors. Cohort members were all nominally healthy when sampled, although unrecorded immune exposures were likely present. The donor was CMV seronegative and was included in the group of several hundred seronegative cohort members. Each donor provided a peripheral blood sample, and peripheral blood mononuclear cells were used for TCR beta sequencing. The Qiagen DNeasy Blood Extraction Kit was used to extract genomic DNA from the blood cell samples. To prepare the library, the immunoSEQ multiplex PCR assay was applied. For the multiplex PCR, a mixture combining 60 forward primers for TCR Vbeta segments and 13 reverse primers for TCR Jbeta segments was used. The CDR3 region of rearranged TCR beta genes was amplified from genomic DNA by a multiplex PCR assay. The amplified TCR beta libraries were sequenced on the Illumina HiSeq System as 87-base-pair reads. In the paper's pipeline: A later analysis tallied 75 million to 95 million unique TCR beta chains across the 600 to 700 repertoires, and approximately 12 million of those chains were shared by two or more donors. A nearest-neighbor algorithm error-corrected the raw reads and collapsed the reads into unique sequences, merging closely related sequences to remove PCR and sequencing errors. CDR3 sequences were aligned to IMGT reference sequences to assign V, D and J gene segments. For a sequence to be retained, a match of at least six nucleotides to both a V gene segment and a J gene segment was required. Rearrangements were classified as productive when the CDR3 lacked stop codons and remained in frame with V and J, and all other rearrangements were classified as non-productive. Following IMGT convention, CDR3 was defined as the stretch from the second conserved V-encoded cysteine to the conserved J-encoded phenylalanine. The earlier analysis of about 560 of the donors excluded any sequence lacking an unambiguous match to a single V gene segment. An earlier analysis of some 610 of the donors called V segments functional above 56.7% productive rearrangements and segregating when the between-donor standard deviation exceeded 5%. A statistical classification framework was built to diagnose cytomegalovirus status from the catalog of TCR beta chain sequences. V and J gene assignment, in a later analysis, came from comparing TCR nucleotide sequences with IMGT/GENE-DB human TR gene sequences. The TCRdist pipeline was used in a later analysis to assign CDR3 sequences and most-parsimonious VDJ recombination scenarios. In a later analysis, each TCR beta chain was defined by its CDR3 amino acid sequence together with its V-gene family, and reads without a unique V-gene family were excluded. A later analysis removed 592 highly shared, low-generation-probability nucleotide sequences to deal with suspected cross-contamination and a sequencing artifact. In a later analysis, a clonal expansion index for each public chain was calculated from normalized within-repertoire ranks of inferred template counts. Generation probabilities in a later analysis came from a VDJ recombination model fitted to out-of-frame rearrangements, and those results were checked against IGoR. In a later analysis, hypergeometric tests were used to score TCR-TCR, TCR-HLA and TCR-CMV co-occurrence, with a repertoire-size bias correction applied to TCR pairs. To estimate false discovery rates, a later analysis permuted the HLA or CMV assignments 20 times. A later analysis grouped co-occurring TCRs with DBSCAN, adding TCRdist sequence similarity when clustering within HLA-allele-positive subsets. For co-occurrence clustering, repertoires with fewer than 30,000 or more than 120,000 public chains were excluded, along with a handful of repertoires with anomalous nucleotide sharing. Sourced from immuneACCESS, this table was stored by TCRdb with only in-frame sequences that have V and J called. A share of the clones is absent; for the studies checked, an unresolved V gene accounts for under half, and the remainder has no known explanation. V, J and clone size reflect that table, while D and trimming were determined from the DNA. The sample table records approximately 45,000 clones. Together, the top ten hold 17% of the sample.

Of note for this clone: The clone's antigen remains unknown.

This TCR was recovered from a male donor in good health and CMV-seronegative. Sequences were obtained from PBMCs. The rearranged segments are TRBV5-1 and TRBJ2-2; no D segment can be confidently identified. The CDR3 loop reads CASSLALDTGELFF. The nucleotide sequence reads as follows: TGCGCCAGCAGCTTGGCGTTAGACACCGGGGAGCTGTTTTTT.